Below, one TCR beta chain is given with its context. Its antigen is unknown. These data belong to a study of blood T cells in healthy people across ages. Study-level findings and limits: The study found TCR beta diversity correlated strongly with naive T cell percentage.

Next came a second PCR, run for about 6 to 12 cycles, which used a sample-barcoded 5' primer along with a J-beta primer mix. The template-switch adaptor, which had 12 random nucleotides, put a tag on each cDNA molecule. TCRdb analysed the 5' RACE reads with MiXCR anew, one entry per CDR3 protein. This table has approximately 690,000 distinct CDR3 sequences, about 54% appearing once. Germline V gene sequence: CDR1 LNHNV, CDR2 YYDKDF (reference sequence). V lost 8 bases, J lost 1 base, and 9 bases stayed unmatched. This CDR3 is 15 amino acids long. The gene calls are TRBV15 and TRBJ2-5; 8 bases match TRBD1. This sequence originates from a man between 60 and 75 years old in good health. Specimen: blood. The CDR3 nucleotides are TGTGCCACCGTCCCAGGGGACAGGCGCCAAGAGACCCAGTACTTC. It is translated as CATVPGDRRQETQYF.